In this sample, the clone carrying this T cell receptor beta chain turned up once. Antigen: not known. The CDR3 extends over 16 amino acids. CDR1 is WNHNN, CDR2 SYGVQD, per germline (reference sequence). The V end lost 5 bases, the J end lost 1 base, and 16 bases lay between the germline ends. This record comes from a study of long-term antiretroviral therapy in people with HIV. Study observations and caveats: Pre-ART expanded TRB clones stayed dominant throughout, though often decreasing after ART. Transplant donor controls retained higher diversity, though diversity increased after ART.

Researchers report immunoSEQ v3.0 was run at survey level. Some clones are missing from TCRdb's copy, which holds only in-frame ones; the method was immunoSEQ multiplex PCR. The sample records 40,000 to 50,000 clones, around 93% being singletons. V is TRBV10-1 and J is TRBJ2-3; D perhaps matches TRBD1 (6 bases). The sequencing used unsorted PBMCs, collected 9.2 years after starting antiretroviral therapy. The sequence was collected from a man aged 30-40 years with HIV. CDR3 sequence: CASSPLTGMGTDTQYF. As DNA, the CDR3 is TGCGCCAGCAGTCCCCTGACAGGAATGGGCACAGATACGCAGTATTTT.